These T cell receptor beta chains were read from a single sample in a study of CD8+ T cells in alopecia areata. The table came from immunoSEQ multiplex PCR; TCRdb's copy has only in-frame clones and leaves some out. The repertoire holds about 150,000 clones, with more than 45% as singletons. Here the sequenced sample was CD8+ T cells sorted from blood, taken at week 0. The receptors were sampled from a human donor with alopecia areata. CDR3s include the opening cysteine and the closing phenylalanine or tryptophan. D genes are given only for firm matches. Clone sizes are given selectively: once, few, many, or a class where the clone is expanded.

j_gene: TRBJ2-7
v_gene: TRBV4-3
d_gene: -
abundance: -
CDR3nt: TGCGCCAGCAGCCGGGACGATGGGGGCTACGAGCAGTACTTC
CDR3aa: CASSRDDGGYEQYF

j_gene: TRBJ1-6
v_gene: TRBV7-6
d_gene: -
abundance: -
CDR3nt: TGTGCCAGCAGCTTAGGGGGGGTATTAGAGTCACCCCTCCACTTT
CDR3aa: CASSLGGVLESPLHF

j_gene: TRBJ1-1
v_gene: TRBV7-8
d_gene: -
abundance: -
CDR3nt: TGTGCCAGCAGCTTAGGTGCGAGGGGAGGGAACACTGAAGCTTTCTTT
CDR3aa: CASSLGARGGNTEAFF

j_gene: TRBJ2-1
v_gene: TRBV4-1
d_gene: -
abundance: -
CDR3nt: TGCGCCAGCAGCCAGGATGACTCTGAGCAGTTCTTC
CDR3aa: CASSQDDSEQFF

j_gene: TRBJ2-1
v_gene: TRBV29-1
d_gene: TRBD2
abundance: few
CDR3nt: TGCAGCAGCGGGGATGAGCAGTTCTTC
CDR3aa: CSSGDEQFF

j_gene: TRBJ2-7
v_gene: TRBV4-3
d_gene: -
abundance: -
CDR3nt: TGCGCCAGCAGCCAAGCCCGAAGCTCCTACGAGCAGTACTTC
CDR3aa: CASSQARSSYEQYF

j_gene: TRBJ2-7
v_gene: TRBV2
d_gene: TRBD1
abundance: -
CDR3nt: TGTGCCAGCAGTGACGACAGGGTCAGCACCGAGCAGTACTTC
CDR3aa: CASSDDRVSTEQYF

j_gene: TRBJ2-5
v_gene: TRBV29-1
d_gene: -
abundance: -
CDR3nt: TGCAGCGTCCCACAGGGATCGGGGTCCCAGTACTTC
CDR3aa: CSVPQGSGSQYF

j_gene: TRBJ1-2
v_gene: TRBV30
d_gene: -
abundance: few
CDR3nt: TGTGCCTGGACTGCCGACCAGTGGAGCTACACCTTC
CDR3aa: CAWTADQWSYTF

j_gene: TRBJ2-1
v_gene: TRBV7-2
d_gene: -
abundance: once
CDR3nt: TGTGCCAGCAGCTTATCATTCACTCGCAATGAGCAGTTCTTC
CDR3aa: CASSLSFTRNEQFF

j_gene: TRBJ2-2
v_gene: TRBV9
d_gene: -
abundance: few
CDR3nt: TGTGCCAGCAGCGTCCCATGGGGGTCGGCAGCGAACACCGGGGAGCTGTTTTTT
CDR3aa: CASSVPWGSAANTGELFF

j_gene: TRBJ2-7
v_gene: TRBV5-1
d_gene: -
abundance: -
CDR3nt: TGCGCCAGCAGCCAGGACACCCCCTACGAGCAGTACTTC
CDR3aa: CASSQDTPYEQYF

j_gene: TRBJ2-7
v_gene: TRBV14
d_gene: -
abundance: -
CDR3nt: TGTGCCAGCAGCCAAGGGCAGAAGCTCGAGCAGTACTTC
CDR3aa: CASSQGQKLEQYF

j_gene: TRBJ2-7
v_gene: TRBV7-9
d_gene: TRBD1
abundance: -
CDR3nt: TGTGCCAGCAGCTTAGTTCAGGGGGCTTCCTACGAGCAGTACTTC
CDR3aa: CASSLVQGASYEQYF

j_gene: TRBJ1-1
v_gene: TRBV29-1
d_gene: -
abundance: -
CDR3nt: TGCAGCGACACACGGACTGAAGCTTTCTTT
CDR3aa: CSDTRTEAFF

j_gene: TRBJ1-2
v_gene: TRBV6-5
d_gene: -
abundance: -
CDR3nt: TGTGCCAGCAGGATGCAGGGTGTTGGCTACACCTTC
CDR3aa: CASRMQGVGYTF

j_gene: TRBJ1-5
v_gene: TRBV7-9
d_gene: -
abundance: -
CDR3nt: TGTGCCAGCAGCTTGGGTGATAGCAATCAGCCCCAGCATTTT
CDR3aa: CASSLGDSNQPQHF

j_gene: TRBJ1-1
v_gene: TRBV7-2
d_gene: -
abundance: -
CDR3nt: TGTGCCAGTACAACAGGGCTAGGTGCTGAAGCTTTCTTT
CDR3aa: CASTTGLGAEAFF

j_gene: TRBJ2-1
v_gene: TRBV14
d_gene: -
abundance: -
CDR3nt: TGTGCCAGCAGTCTCGACAGGCACAATGAGCAGTTCTTC
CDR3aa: CASSLDRHNEQFF

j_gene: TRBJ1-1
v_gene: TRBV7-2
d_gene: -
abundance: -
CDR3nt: TGTGCCAGCAGCCCTAGTATGAACACTGAAGCTTTCTTT
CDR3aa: CASSPSMNTEAFF

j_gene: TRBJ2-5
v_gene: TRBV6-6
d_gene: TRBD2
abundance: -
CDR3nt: TGTGCCAGCAGTTATTTAGGCGGGGGGGAACAAGAGACCCAGTACTTC
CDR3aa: CASSYLGGGEQETQYF

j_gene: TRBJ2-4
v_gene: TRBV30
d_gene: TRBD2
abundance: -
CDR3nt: TGTGCCTGGAGTGACGGGGGGGCCGCCAAAAACATTCAGTACTTC
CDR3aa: CAWSDGGAAKNIQYF

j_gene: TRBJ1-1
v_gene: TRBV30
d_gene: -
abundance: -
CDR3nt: TGTGCCTGGAGTTGGAACAGGGACACTGAAGCTTTCTTT
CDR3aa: CAWSWNRDTEAFF

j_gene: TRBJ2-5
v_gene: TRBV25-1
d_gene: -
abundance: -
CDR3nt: TGTGCCAGCAGTGAGGACAGACAAGAGACCCAGTACTTC
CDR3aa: CASSEDRQETQYF

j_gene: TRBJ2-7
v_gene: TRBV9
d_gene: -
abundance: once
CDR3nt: TGTGCCAGCAGCGTAGGACCGGGGACATCCCGGGACGAGCAGTACTTC
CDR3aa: CASSVGPGTSRDEQYF

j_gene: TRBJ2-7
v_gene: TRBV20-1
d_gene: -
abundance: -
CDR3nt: TGCAGTGCTAGAGAAGGAGCGGGGCAGTACTTC
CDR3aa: CSAREGAGQYF

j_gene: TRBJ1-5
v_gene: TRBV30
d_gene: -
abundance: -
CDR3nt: TGTGCCTGGAGCGGTGGAGGCAATCAGCCCCAGCATTTT
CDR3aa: CAWSGGGNQPQHF

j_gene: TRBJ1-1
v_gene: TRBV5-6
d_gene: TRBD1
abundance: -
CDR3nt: TGTGCCAGCAGCTTTGGGACAGGGAAGTTGAACACTGAAGCTTTCTTT
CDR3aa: CASSFGTGKLNTEAFF

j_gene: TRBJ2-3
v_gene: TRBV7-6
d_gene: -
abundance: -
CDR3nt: TGTGCCAGCAGCCCGTCGACAGGCACAGATACGCAGTATTTT
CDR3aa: CASSPSTGTDTQYF

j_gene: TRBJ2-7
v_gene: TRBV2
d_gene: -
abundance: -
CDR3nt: TGTGCCAGCAGTGAAAGTACAGCGGTCTACGAGCAGTACTTC
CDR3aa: CASSESTAVYEQYF

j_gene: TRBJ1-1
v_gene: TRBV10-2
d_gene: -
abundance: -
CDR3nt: TGCGCCAGCAGTGCGGGCTCCCCGAACACTGAAGCTTTCTTT
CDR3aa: CASSAGSPNTEAFF

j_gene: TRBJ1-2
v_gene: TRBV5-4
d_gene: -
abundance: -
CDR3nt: TGTGCCAGCAGCGGAGCAGGGGTTCTGTCCTATGGCTACACCTTC
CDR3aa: CASSGAGVLSYGYTF

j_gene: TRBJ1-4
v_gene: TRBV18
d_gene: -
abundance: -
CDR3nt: TGTGCCAGCTCACACGAGGTTCGGGGAGGAAATGGTGAAAAACTGTTTTTT
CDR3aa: CASSHEVRGGNGEKLFF

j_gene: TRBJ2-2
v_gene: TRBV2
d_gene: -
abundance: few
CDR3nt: TGTGCCAGCGGTCCGGGCGGAATCACCGGGGAGCTGTTTTTT
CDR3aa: CASGPGGITGELFF

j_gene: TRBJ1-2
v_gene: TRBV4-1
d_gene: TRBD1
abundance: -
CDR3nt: TGCGCCAGCAGCCTAGGACAGGGGGCAGCTGGCTACACCTTC
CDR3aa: CASSLGQGAAGYTF

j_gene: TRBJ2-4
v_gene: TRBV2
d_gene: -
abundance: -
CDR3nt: TGTGCCAGCAGTGGGATAGGGCCTGTAGCCAAAAACATTCAGTACTTC
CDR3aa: CASSGIGPVAKNIQYF

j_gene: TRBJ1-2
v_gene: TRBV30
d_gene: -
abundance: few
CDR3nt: TGTGCCTGGAGGGACTATGGCTACACCTTC
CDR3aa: CAWRDYGYTF

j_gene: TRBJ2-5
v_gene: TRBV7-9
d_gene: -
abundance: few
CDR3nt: TGTGCCAGCAGCTTCTCGTCAGACCAAGAGACCCAGTACTTC
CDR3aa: CASSFSSDQETQYF

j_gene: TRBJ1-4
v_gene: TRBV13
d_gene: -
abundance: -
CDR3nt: TGTGCCAGCAGCTTAAGAGGGAAACTGTTTTTT
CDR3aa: CASSLRGKLFF

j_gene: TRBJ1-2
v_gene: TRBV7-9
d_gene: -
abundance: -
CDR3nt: TGTGCCAGCAGTCCCCATGGCTACACCTTC
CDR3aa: CASSPHGYTF

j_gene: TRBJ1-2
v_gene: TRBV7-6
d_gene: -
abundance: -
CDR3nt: TGTGCCAGCAGCCCGTCGAGGATCGACACTGATGGCTACACCTTC
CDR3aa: CASSPSRIDTDGYTF

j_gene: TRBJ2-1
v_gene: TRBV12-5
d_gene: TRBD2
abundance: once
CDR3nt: TGTGCTAGTGGATCGCCCGGGGGGACTAGATACAATGAGCAGTTCTTC
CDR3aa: CASGSPGGTRYNEQFF

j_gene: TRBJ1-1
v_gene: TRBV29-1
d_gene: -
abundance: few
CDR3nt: TGCAGCGTTGAAGATGGGGCAGGTGGGGCTTTCTTT
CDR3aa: CSVEDGAGGAFF

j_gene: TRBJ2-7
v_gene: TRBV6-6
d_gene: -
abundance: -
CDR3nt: TGTGCCAGCAGCTTGGACAGCCCCCCGGGGTACGAGCAGTACTTC
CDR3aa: CASSLDSPPGYEQYF

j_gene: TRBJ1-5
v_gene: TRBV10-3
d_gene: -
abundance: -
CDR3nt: TGTGCCATCAGTGATTTCGAGGAGACCCAGCATTTT
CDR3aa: CAISDFEETQHF

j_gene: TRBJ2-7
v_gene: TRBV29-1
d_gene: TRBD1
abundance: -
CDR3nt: TGCAGCGCGTTACAGGGGTCCTACGAGCAGTACTTC
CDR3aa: CSALQGSYEQYF

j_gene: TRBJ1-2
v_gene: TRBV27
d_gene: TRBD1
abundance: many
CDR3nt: TGTGCCAGCAGCCCCGACCTCAGGGGGGCAGGTGGCTACACCTTC
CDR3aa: CASSPDLRGAGGYTF

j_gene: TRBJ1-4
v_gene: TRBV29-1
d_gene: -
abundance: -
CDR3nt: TGCAGCGTCAGGGCCAATGAAAAACTGTTTTTT
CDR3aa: CSVRANEKLFF

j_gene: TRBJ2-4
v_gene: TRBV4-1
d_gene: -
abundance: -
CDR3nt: TGCGCCAGCAGCCAGACACCCTTGGGGAGAAACATTCAGTACTTC
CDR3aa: CASSQTPLGRNIQYF